The 10 T cell receptor beta chains below all came from one sample that was sequenced in a study of CD8 T cells in Susac syndrome. The RNA input was about 0.5 to 1 ug, and it was reverse transcribed with random hexamers. Using its own MiXCR run on the immunoSEQ multiplex PCR reads, TCRdb lists one record per CDR3 protein. The data contain 180,000 or so distinct CDR3 sequences, more than 90% of them singletons. Input material: CD4+ T cells from PBMCs. These receptors all come from a human donor in good health.

The V call is TRBV6-6, the J call TRBJ2-3, with 7 bases identical to TRBD2. Losses at the gene ends were 5 bases for V and 2 bases for J; bases not matched to a gene: 7. The CDR3 contains 15 residues. The germline CDR1 and CDR2 sequences are MNHNY and SVGAGI (reference sequence). The DNA for the CDR3 is TGTGCCAGCAGTGAGGGAGGGAGCTACACAGATACGCAGTATTTT. Amino acid sequence: CASSEGGSYTDTQYF.

The chain recombines TRBV29-1 with TRBJ2-2, with 7 bases lining up with TRBD1. Trimming removed 6 bases from V and 4 bases from J; junction bases left unmatched: 11. This CDR3 comprises 15 residues. Germline V gene data show CDR1 as SQVTM and CDR2 as ANQGSEA. DNA of the CDR3: TGCAGCGTGAACAGGGGCTCTGGGGTCACCGGGGAGCTGTTTTTT. This sequence encodes CSVNRGSGVTGELFF.

The chain couples TRBV5-1 to TRBJ1-1; D unresolved. This CDR3 is 14 amino acids long. Per germline, CDR1 SGHRS and CDR2 YFSETQ. V shed 2 bases and J shed 1 base, with 9 bases lying between them. Here the CDR3 DNA reads TGCGCCAGCAGCTTAGACGGCAGGAACACTGAAGCTTTCTTT. The encoded protein is CASSLDGRNTEAFF.

This sequence joins TRBV12-3 or TRBV12-4 and TRBJ1-2; TRBD1 is a possible D gene (5 bases). The CDR3 is made up of 13 amino acids. The V end was cut by 5 bases, the J end by 5 bases, with 12 bases between. The CDR3 loop reads CASSTSGGYGYTF. DNA of the CDR3: TGTGCCAGCAGTACGAGCGGGGGGTATGGCTACACCTTC.

A remark on this clonotype: One end of the junction does not line up with germline, which may come from a read error. The genes are TRBV12-3 or TRBV12-4 and TRBJ1-1; the D gene is possibly TRBD1 (5 bases). The CDR3 has 14 amino acids. The CDR3 nucleotides are TGTGCCAGCAGTCTAACTTCGGGCGGGACTGAAACTTTCTTT. It translates to CASSLTSGGTETFF.

For this clonotype: The junction differs from germline at one of its ends, possibly a read error. The rearrangement uses TRBV7-2 and TRBJ2-7; no clear D. This CDR3 spans 12 amino acids. Germline CDR1 and CDR2: SGHTA and FQGNSA. CDR3 sequence: CASSLDLGARLF. CDR3 DNA: TGTGCCAGCAGCTTAGATTTAGGCGCGCGCCTTTTC. Based on the CDR3 plus reference TRBV7-2 and TRBJ2-7, the full variable domain is GAGVSQSPSNKVTEKGKDVELRCDPISGHTALYWYRQSLGQGLEFLIYFQGNSAPDKSGLPSDRFSAERTGGSVSTLTIQRTQQEDSAVYLCASSLDLGARLFGPGTRLTVT.

The chain employs TRBV24-1 and TRBJ2-3; perhaps TRBD1 as D (6 bases). Germline CDR1 is KGHDR and CDR2 is SFDVKD. V was cut by 7 bases and J by 4 bases, with 14 bases left in between. The CDR3 loop spans 14 amino acids. DNA for the CDR3: TGTGCCACCAGCGATACAGGGTTGCCAGATACGCAGTATTTT. Encoded protein: CATSDTGLPDTQYF.

The genes are TRBV2 and TRBJ1-4; 7 bases are a match to TRBD1. This CDR3 has 16 residues. The germline CDR1 and CDR2 sequences are SNHLY and FYNNEI. V lost 0 bases to trimming and J lost 5 bases; unmatched junction nucleotides: 6. This CDR3 reads CASSEARGMPNEKLFF. Here the CDR3 DNA reads TGTGCCAGCAGTGAAGCCAGGGGGATGCCCAATGAAAAACTGTTTTTT.

CDR3 protein: CASSFDSLSYTF. DNA of the CDR3: TGTGCCAGCAGCTTTGACAGTTTGAGCTACACCTTC. The chain employs TRBV7-9 and TRBJ1-2; possible D gene TRBD1, 5 bases. The V and J ends lost 3 bases and 9 bases respectively, with 11 bases between them. The CDR3 is 12 amino acids. Germline V lookup: CDR1 SEHNR, CDR2 FQNEAQ (reference sequence).

The V gene is TRBV27, the J gene TRBJ2-3, with D uncertain. Germline loops: CDR1 MNHEY, CDR2 SMNVEV (reference sequence). Trimming stripped 5 bases from V and 1 base from J, with 13 bases between. The CDR3 extends over 15 amino acids. CDR3 sequence reads: CASSPQYGRTDTQYF. CDR3 sequence (DNA): TGTGCCAGCAGTCCTCAATATGGACGCACAGATACGCAGTATTTT.